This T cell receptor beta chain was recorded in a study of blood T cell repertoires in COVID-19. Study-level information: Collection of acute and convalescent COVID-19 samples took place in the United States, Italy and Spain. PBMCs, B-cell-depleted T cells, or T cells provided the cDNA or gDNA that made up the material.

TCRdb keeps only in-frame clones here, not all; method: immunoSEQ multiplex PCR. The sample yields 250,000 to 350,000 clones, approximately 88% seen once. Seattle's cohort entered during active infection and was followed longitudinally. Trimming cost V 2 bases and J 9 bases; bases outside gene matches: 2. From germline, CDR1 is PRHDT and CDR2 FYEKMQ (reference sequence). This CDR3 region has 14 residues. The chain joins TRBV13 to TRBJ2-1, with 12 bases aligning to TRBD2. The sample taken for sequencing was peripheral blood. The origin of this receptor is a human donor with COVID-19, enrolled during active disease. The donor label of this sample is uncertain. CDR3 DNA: TGTGCCAGCAGCTTATCTAGCGGGAGGGTTGAGCAGTTCTTC. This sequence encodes CASSLSSGRVEQFF.